The rows below give T cell receptor beta chains drawn from one sample of a study of control samples from healthy donors and cancer patients. Sequencing was performed with immunoSEQ multiplex PCR; in TCRdb, only in-frame clones are kept and a portion is missing. This sample has about 160,000 clones; about 90% occur once, and the top ten carry about 11%. Material: blood. These TCRs come from a man aged 30 to 39 in good health. Both conserved end residues are part of each CDR3. The D gene is left open where the match is weak. Clone sizes are given selectively: once, few, many, or a class where the clone is expanded.

clone_size cdr3_length d_call j_call v_call cdr3_nt cdr3_aa
NA 13 NA TRBJ1-4 TRBV7-9 TGTGCCAGCAGCCCCCCTGGGCGAGAAAAACTGTTTTTT CASSPPGREKLFF
NA 14 NA TRBJ2-7 TRBV5-1 TGCGCCAGCAGCTTGGCGTGGGGGCTCTACGAGCAGTACTTC CASSLAWGLYEQYF
NA 14 NA TRBJ2-5 TRBV11-3 TGTGCCAGCAGCGCGGGACTCCCCGGTTCGACCCAGTACTTC CASSAGLPGSTQYF
few 12 NA TRBJ1-2 TRBV6-5 TGTGCCAGCGGGGGAAGAAACTATGGCTACACCTTC CASGGRNYGYTF
NA 11 TRBD1 TRBJ1-1 TRBV28 TGTGCCAGCAGTCCAGGGGGCACGGCTTTCTTT CASSPGGTAFF
NA 13 TRBD1 TRBJ1-2 TRBV24-1 TGTGCCACCAGTGACACAGGGGGCTATGGCTACACCTTC CATSDTGGYGYTF
NA 11 NA TRBJ1-1 TRBV3-1/TRBV3-2 TGTGCCAGCACGGGTAACACTGAAGCTTTCTTT CASTGNTEAFF
NA 15 NA TRBJ2-1 TRBV11-2 TGTGCCAGCCTATTGGGCGCTAGCTCCTACAATGAGCAGTTCTTC CASLLGASSYNEQFF
NA 14 NA TRBJ2-7 TRBV27 TGTGCCAGCAGTTTATCGATACTGGCCTACGAGCAGTACTTC CASSLSILAYEQYF
NA 14 TRBD2 TRBJ2-5 TRBV7-2 TGTGCCAGCAGCGGTGGGGTAGCGGGAAAGACCCAGTACTTC CASSGGVAGKTQYF
NA 15 TRBD2 TRBJ2-7 TRBV5-1 TGCGCCAGCTCCTCGACCGGGACTAGCGTGTACGAGCAGTACTTC CASSSTGTSVYEQYF
NA 15 NA TRBJ1-2 TRBV6-1 TGTGCCAGCAGTGAACCTTTGATTACATCCTATGGCTACACCTTC CASSEPLITSYGYTF
once 14 NA TRBJ2-1 TRBV5-1 TGCGCCAGCAGCCTTTTGGGTCACTCAAATGAGCAGTTCTTC CASSLLGHSNEQFF
NA 11 NA TRBJ2-7 TRBV24-1 TGTGCCACCAGTGACAACTACGAGCAGTACTTC CATSDNYEQYF
once 14 TRBD1 TRBJ1-1 TRBV24-1 TGTGCCACCAGAGGCAGGGGGTGGGAGACTGAAGCTTTCTTT CATRGRGWETEAFF
NA 15 TRBD2 TRBJ2-2 TRBV7-3 TGTGCCAGCAGCTTAAGGGAGGGGCCGTACGGGGAGCTGTTTTTT CASSLREGPYGELFF
NA 12 NA TRBJ1-6 TRBV12-3/TRBV12-4 TGTGCCAGCAGTTCCCTAACCGGACCCCTCCACTTT CASSSLTGPLHF
NA 15 NA TRBJ2-7 TRBV28 TGTGCCAGCAGTTCTCTAGGGGAGGCTTCCTACGAGCAGTACTTC CASSSLGEASYEQYF
NA 14 TRBD1 TRBJ2-7 TRBV6-5 TGTGCCAGCACTGCCGGGACAGCCCTCTACGAGCAGTACTTC CASTAGTALYEQYF
NA 15 TRBD1 TRBJ1-2 TRBV5-1 TGCGCCAGCAGCACGGGACAGGGCGGCTCTATCGGCTACACCTTC CASSTGQGGSIGYTF
NA 18 TRBD2 TRBJ2-3 TRBV28 TGTGCCAGCAGCAACTACGGGTTCGGCGGGAGGGGCGTGGATACGCAGTATTTT CASSNYGFGGRGVDTQYF
NA 15 NA TRBJ2-2 TRBV7-3 TGTGCCAGCAGCTTGGAGGGCGCGAACACCGGGGAGCTGTTTTTT CASSLEGANTGELFF
NA 17 NA TRBJ2-6 TRBV11-3 TGTGCCAGCAGCTTATCCCGAGGCCCCTCTGGGGCCAACGTCCTGACTTTC CASSLSRGPSGANVLTF
NA 18 TRBD1 TRBJ1-1 TRBV10-2 TGCGCCAGCAGTGAAAGGGCCCGGACAGGGCCGATGAACACTGAAGCTTTCTTT CASSERARTGPMNTEAFF
NA 17 TRBD2 TRBJ2-1 TRBV11-3 TGTGCCAGCAGCTCTGACTTTGCGGGAGGCTCCTACAATGAGCAGTTCTTC CASSSDFAGGSYNEQFF
few 17 TRBD1 TRBJ1-5 TRBV7-9 TGTGCCAGCAGCCCGGCGGGGACAGGGGGCCCCAATCAGCCCCAGCATTTT CASSPAGTGGPNQPQHF
few 16 TRBD1 TRBJ1-5 TRBV6-2/TRBV6-3 TGTGCCAGCAGTTACCTCACAGGGGGCTGGAATCAGCCCCAGCATTTT CASSYLTGGWNQPQHF
NA 12 NA TRBJ2-5 TRBV14 TGTGCCAGCAGCCTTTCACGGGGGACCCAGTACTTC CASSLSRGTQYF
NA 15 NA TRBJ2-1 TRBV6-1 TGTGCCAGCAGTGAAGCGGGGGGCTCCTACAATGAGCAGTTCTTC CASSEAGGSYNEQFF
NA 13 TRBD1 TRBJ1-1 TRBV11-1 TGTGCCAGCAGCAAGACAGGGGGCTCTGAAGCTTTCTTT CASSKTGGSEAFF
NA 16 NA TRBJ1-3 TRBV24-1 TGTGCCACCAGTGATTCCCATTCTGGCTCTGGAAACACCATATATTTT CATSDSHSGSGNTIYF
NA 17 TRBD1 TRBJ2-2 TRBV9 TGTGCCAGCAGCGTCTCCGGGACAGGGGGTATTACCGGGGAGCTGTTTTTT CASSVSGTGGITGELFF
NA 14 NA TRBJ2-2 TRBV29-1 TGCAGCAGCTCCGGGACAACGAACACCGGGGAGCTGTTTTTT CSSSGTTNTGELFF
NA 15 TRBD1 TRBJ1-2 TRBV7-8 TGTGCCAGCAGCGACGACAGGGTCTCCTTCTATGGCTACACCTTC CASSDDRVSFYGYTF
NA 14 NA TRBJ2-4 TRBV6-5 TGTGCCAGCAGACCTTGGGAGGCCAAAAACATTCAGTACTTC CASRPWEAKNIQYF
few 16 NA TRBJ1-6 TRBV3-1/TRBV3-2 TGTGCCAGCAGCCAATGGGGGACCGTAAATAATTCACCCCTCCACTTT CASSQWGTVNNSPLHF
NA 14 TRBD1 TRBJ1-6 TRBV28 TGTGCCAGCAGTTTCACAGGGGGTAATTCACCCCTCCACTTT CASSFTGGNSPLHF
NA 14 NA TRBJ2-3 TRBV5-1 TGCGCCAGCAGCTTGGACAGCAAAGCAGATACGCAGTATTTT CASSLDSKADTQYF
NA 14 NA TRBJ1-3 TRBV7-9 TGTGCCAGCAGCTTAGGACCCTCTGGAAACACCATATATTTT CASSLGPSGNTIYF
NA 14 NA TRBJ1-1 TRBV6-5 TGTGCCAGCAGTCTACAGGATTCCAACACTGAAGCTTTCTTT CASSLQDSNTEAFF
NA 16 TRBD2 TRBJ2-3 TRBV25-1 TGTGCCAGCAGCCATCCGGTTAGCGGGAGAACAGATACGCAGTATTTT CASSHPVSGRTDTQYF
NA 15 TRBD1 TRBJ1-2 TRBV5-1 TGCGCCAGCAGCTTGGAGGCACAGGGGGCCGGCGGCTACACCTTC CASSLEAQGAGGYTF
NA 12 NA TRBJ1-5 TRBV19 TGTGCCACCCAAAGGGTGAACCAGCCCCAGCATTTT CATQRVNQPQHF
NA 17 NA TRBJ2-1 TRBV24-1 TGTGCCACCAGTGGCATTGGTCTGGGGAGCTCCTACAATGAGCAGTTCTTC CATSGIGLGSSYNEQFF
NA 13 NA TRBJ1-1 TRBV18 TGTGCCAGCTCACCATTTGCGGAAACTGAAGCTTTCTTT CASSPFAETEAFF
NA 17 NA TRBJ1-2 TRBV19 TGTGCCACTTCTCGTGGAACGCGGGTGGAAGGAAACTATGGCTACACCTTC CATSRGTRVEGNYGYTF
NA 15 TRBD2 TRBJ2-1 TRBV5-4 TGTGCCAGCAGCTTTGGACTAGAAACCTACAATGAGCAGTTCTTC CASSFGLETYNEQFF
NA 15 TRBD2 TRBJ2-5 TRBV7-9 TGTGCCAGCAGCTTAGGACTAGCGGAGCAAGAGACCCAGTACTTC CASSLGLAEQETQYF
NA 11 NA TRBJ2-7 TRBV6-5 TGTGCCAGCAATTACTTCAACGAGCAGTACTTC CASNYFNEQYF
NA 11 NA TRBJ2-7 TRBV7-9 TGTGCCAGCAGCTATACGGGAGAGCAGTACTTC CASSYTGEQYF
few 11 NA TRBJ2-3 TRBV3-1/TRBV3-2 TGTGCCAGCAGCCAGGGGAATACGCAGTATTTT CASSQGNTQYF
NA 11 TRBD2 TRBJ2-5 TRBV20-1 TGCAGTGCCCCGGGGGGACGGGCCCAGTACTTC CSAPGGRAQYF
NA 13 NA TRBJ2-7 TRBV6-5 TGTGCCAGCAGGGAGGGCGGCTTCTACGAGCAGTACTTC CASREGGFYEQYF
NA 16 TRBD1 TRBJ1-2 TRBV2 TGTGCCAGCAGAAGACGGACAGGGCAGACTAACTATGGCTACACCTTC CASRRRTGQTNYGYTF
NA 13 NA TRBJ1-2 TRBV5-1 TGCGCCAGCAGCTTGGACGGGGTGGATGGCTACACCTTC CASSLDGVDGYTF